This paragraph reports one T cell receptor (beta chain). Its antigen is unidentified. V gave up 1 base and J gave up 1 base; unmatched junction bases: 11. CDR3 length: 18 amino acids. Germline V lookup: CDR1 SGHTA, CDR2 FQGNSA. This sample is drawn from a study of cytomegalovirus exposure and HLA in healthy donors. The wider study: Roughly 86 million unique TCRs from HLA-typed donors made up an early data release. General study points: Across donors, sequencing depth was assumed by presence/absence analyses to be roughly uniform. In a later analysis, parvovirus B19, influenza, CMV and Epstein-Barr virus appeared linked to several top co-occurrence clusters.

PCR amplification relied on 60 Vbeta primers (plus 13 Jbeta primers). Assay: immunoSEQ multiplex PCR; the TCRdb copy retains only in-frame clones and omits some. The sample lists some 140,000 clones, more than 75% occurring once. The sequenced sample was PBMCs. The sequence was collected from a female donor in good health and CMV-seronegative. The V gene is TRBV7-2, the J gene TRBJ1-2; 8 bases fit TRBD1. CDR3 loop: CASSLVLGGTGGNYGYTF. CDR3 nucleotides: TGTGCCAGCAGCTTAGTTCTCGGAGGTACAGGGGGTAACTATGGCTACACCTTC.